The source of this T cell receptor beta chain is a study of cytomegalovirus exposure and HLA in healthy donors. Whole-study findings and limits: CMV antigen specificity of three CMV-associated chains was confirmed in vitro.

In the PCR, 60 Vbeta and 13 Jbeta primers were used. Profiled with immunoSEQ multiplex PCR; TCRdb holds only in-frame clones, not every one. The data hold 150,000 to 200,000 clones, with about 13% observed a single time. Of note for this clone: The antigen is not known.

The TCR originated in a man aged 45 to 65 in good health and CMV-seropositive. The sample consisted of PBMCs.

Written as DNA, the CDR3 is TGTGCCAGCAGCTTGGGGCAGGGGGAGGCCTATGGCTACACCTTC. Amino acids: CASSLGQGEAYGYTF. The chain links TRBV5-6 to TRBJ1-2; TRBD1 matches at 7 bases. The CDR3 loop spans 15 amino acids. The ends lost 0 bases at V and 4 bases at J; junction bases unmatched: 6. Germline V gene lookup returns CDR1 SGHDT and CDR2 YYEEEE.